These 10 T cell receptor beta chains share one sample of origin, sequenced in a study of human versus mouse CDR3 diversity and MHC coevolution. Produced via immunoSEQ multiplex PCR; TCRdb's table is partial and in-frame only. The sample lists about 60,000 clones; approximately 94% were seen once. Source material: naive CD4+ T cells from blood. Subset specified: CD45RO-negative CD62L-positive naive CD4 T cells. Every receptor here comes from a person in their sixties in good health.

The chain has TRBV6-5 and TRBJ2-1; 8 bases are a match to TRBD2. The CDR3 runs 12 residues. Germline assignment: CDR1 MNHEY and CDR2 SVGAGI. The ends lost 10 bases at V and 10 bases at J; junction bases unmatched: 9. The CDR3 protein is CATRGASGEQFF. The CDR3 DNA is TGTGCCACCAGAGGGGCTAGCGGGGAGCAGTTCTTC.

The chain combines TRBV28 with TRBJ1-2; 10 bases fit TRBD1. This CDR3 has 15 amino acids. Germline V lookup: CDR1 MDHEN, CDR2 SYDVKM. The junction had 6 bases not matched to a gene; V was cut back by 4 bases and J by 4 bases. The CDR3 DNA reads TGTGCCAGCAGTTCGCAGGACAGGGGGACCTATGGCTACACCTTC. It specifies CASSSQDRGTYGYTF.

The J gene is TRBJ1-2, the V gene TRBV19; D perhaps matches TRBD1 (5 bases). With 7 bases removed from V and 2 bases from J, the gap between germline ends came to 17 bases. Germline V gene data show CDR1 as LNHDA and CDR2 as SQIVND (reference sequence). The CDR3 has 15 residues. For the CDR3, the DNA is TGTGCCAGTAAAAGTTTGGGGGGGAGGAACTATGGCTACACCTTC. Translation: CASKSLGGRNYGYTF. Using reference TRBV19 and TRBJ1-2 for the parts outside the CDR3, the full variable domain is DGGITQSPKYLFRKEGQNVTLSCEQNLNHDAMYWYRQDPGQGLRLIYYSQIVNDFQKGDIAEGYSVSREKKESFPLTVTSAQKNPTAFYLCASKSLGGRNYGYTFGSGTRLTVV.

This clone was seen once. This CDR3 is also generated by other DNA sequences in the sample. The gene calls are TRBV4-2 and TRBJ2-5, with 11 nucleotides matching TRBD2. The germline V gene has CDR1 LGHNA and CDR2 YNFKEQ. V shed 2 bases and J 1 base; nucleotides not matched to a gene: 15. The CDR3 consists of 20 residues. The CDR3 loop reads CASSQSRLAGGRGAQETQYF. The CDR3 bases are TGTGCCAGCAGCCAATCACGGCTAGCGGGGGGACGGGGGGCCCAAGAGACCCAGTACTTC.

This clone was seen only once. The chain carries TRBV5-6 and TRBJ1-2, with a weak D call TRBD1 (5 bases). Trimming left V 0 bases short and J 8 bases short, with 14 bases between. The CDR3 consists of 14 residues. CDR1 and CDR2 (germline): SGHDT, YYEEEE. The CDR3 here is CASSLERRVGGYTF. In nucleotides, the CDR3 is TGTGCCAGCAGCTTGGAGCGCAGGGTCGGAGGCTACACCTTC. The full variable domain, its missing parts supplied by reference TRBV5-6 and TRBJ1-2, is DAGVTQSPTHLIKTRGQQVTLRCSPKSGHDTVSWYQQALGQGPQFIFQYYEEEERQRGNFPDRFSGHQFPNYSSELNVNALLLGDSALYLCASSLERRVGGYTFGSGTRLTVV.

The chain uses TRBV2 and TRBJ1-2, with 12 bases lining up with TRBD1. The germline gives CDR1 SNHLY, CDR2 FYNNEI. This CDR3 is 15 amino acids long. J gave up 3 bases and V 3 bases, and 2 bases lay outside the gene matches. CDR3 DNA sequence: TGTGCCAGCAGTGAGGGACAGGGGGCTTACTATGGCTACACCTTC. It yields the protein CASSEGQGAYYGYTF. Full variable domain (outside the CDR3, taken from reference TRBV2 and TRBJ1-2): EPEVTQTPSHQVTQMGQEVILRCVPISNHLYFYWYRQILGQKVEFLVSFYNNEISEKSEIFDDQFSVERPDGSNFTLKIRSTKLEDSAMYFCASSEGQGAYYGYTFGSGTRLTVV.

The CDR3 DNA reads TGTGCCTGGAGTGGGGGACAGGGTGGGTACGAGCAGTACTTC. As protein: CAWSGGQGGYEQYF. The chain has TRBV30 and TRBJ2-7, with TRBD1 matching over 9 bases. Germline V gene lookup returns CDR1 GTSNPN and CDR2 SVGIG (reference sequence). The CDR3 runs 14 residues. Trimming removed 1 base from V and 4 bases from J; junction bases left unmatched: 5.

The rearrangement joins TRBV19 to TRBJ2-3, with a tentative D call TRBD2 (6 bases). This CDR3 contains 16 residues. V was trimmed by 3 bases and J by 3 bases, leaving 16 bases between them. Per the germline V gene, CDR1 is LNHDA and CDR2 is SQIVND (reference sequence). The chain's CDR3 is CASSILAPAGTDTQYF. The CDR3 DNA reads TGTGCCAGTAGTATCCTAGCGCCCGCAGGTACAGATACGCAGTATTTT.

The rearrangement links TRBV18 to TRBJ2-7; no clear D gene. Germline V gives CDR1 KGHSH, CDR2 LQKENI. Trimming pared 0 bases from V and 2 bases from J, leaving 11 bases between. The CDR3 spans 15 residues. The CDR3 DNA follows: TGTGCCAGCTCACCACCGAATAGCAGAACCTACGAGCAGTACTTC. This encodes CASSPPNSRTYEQYF.

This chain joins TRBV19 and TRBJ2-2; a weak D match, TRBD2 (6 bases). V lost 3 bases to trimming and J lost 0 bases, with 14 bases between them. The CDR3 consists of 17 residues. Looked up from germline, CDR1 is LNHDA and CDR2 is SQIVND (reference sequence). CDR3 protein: CASSIGTPRPNTGELFF. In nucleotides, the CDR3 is TGTGCCAGTAGTATCGGGACTCCGAGACCGAACACCGGGGAGCTGTTTTTT.